The clone carrying this T cell receptor beta chain has ten or more counts. TCRdb fed the 5' RACE reads into MiXCR, producing one record per CDR3 protein. The sample holds fewer than 20,000 distinct CDR3 sequences, 9.2% seen once. These data come from a study of spatial heterogeneity in lung cancer. The CDR3 totals 19 residues. V lost 2 bases and J lost 0, with 23 bases in between. Germline assignment: CDR1 SGHTA and CDR2 FQGNSA. Time point noted: blood at routine non-recurrence follow-up after resection. This specimen consisted of PBMCs, obtained at follow-up. V is TRBV7-2 and J is TRBJ2-7; D might be TRBD1 or TRBD2, each matching 6 bases. This clonotype was obtained from a male donor with early-stage non-small cell lung cancer. In DNA, the CDR3 is TGTGCCAGCAGCTTAAGGATCGGGACGTTCGGAGGGGGCTCCTACGAGCAGTACTTC. It encodes CASSLRIGTFGGGSYEQYF.